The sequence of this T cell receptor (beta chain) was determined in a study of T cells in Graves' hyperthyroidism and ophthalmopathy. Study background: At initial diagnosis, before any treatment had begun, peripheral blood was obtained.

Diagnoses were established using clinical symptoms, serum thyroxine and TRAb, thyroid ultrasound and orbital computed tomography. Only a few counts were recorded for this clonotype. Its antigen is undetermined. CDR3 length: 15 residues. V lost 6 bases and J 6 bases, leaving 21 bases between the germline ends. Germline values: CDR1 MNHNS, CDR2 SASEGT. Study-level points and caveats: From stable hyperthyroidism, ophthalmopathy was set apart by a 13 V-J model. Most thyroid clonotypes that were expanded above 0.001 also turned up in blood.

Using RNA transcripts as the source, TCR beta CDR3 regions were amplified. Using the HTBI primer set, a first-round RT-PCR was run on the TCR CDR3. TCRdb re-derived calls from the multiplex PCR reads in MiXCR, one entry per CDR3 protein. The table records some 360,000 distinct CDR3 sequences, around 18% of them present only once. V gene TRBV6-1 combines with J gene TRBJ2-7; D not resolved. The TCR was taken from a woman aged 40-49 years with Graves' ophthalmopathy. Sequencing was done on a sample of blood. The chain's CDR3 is CASSVGVGPMGEQYF. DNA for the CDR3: TGTGCCAGCAGCGTCGGTGTAGGGCCGATGGGCGAGCAGTACTTC.